This T cell receptor beta chain is drawn from a study of blood T cell repertoires in COVID-19. Per the original methods: The authors estimated nucleated cell counts from reference gene primer amplification. The method was immunoSEQ multiplex PCR; TCRdb's version includes in-frame clones alone and lacks a portion of them. Clone size and V and J calls were adopted from that table, with D and trimming inferred from the DNA. The sample has approximately 280,000 clones, 85% to 90% seen once. Source material: peripheral blood. The sequence derives from a man aged 35 to 55 with acute or convalescent COVID-19.

CDR3 region: CASYAGARGGELFF. CDR3 nucleotides: TGTGCCAGCTACGCGGGGGCGCGTGGCGGGGAGCTGTTTTTT. This chain connects TRBV2 to TRBJ2-2; D may be TRBD2 (7 bases). The CDR3 extends over 14 amino acids. Trimming stripped 8 bases from V and 7 bases from J, with 17 bases between. The germline V gene encodes CDR1 SNHLY and CDR2 FYNNEI.